A single sample is the source of the 32 T cell receptor beta chains below, sequenced in a study of beta chain features in type 1 diabetes. The isolated RNA, all of it, was reverse transcribed, so expressed TCRB transcripts were what got sequenced. Generated by immunoSEQ multiplex PCR, the TCRdb table keeps only in-frame clones and is missing some. This table has roughly 370,000 clones, about 14% appearing once. Specimen: naive CD4+ T cells from blood. Receptors were obtained from a man aged 25-45 years in good health.

The rearrangement joins TRBV14 to TRBJ2-1; a weak D match, TRBD2 (5 bases). Trimming took 1 base from V and 6 from J, leaving 10 bases between them. Germline V gene lookup returns CDR1 SGHDN and CDR2 FVKESK. The CDR3 covers 14 residues. This CDR3 reads CASSQGLFGNEQFF. The CDR3 DNA follows: TGTGCCAGCAGCCAAGGACTATTTGGCAATGAGCAGTTCTTC.

This clone has a handful of counts. This chain joins TRBV30 and TRBJ1-4, with 7 nucleotides matching TRBD1. Germline-derived CDR1 and CDR2 are GTSNPN and SVGIG (reference sequence). The CDR3 sequence is 13 residues long. Unmatched junction bases numbered 2, after V lost 0 bases and J lost 7 bases. CDR3 protein: CAWSVRTGEKLFF. The CDR3 DNA follows: TGTGCCTGGAGTGTCCGGACAGGTGAAAAACTGTTTTTT.

V gene TRBV11-2 combines with J gene TRBJ2-2; D is perhaps TRBD1 or TRBD2 (5 bases each). From germline, CDR1 is SGHAT and CDR2 FQNNGV. CDR3 length: 12 amino acids. V lost 11 bases and J 0 bases, leaving 7 bases between the germline ends. The CDR3 is CAVGANTGELFF. The CDR3 DNA is TGTGCCGTGGGGGCGAACACCGGGGAGCTGTTTTTT. The full variable domain, in which reference TRBV11-2 and TRBJ2-2 provide the parts outside the CDR3, is EAGVAQSPRYKIIEKRQSVAFWCNPISGHATLYWYQQILGQGPKLLIQFQNNGVVDDSQLPKDRFSAERLKGVDSTLKIQPAKLEDSAVYLCAVGANTGELFFGEGSRLTVL.

This chain connects TRBV13 to TRBJ2-1, with D hard to call. Germline-derived CDR1 and CDR2 are PRHDT and FYEKMQ (reference sequence). The CDR3 extends over 11 amino acids. With 4 bases removed from V and 8 bases from J, the gap between germline ends came to 6 bases. The CDR3 here is CASSSNDEQFF. DNA for the CDR3: TGTGCCAGCAGCTCAAACGATGAGCAGTTCTTC.

J is TRBJ1-4 and V is TRBV7-6; no definite D call. V was clipped by 1 base and J by 8 bases, with 5 bases between them. The germline V gene has CDR1 SGHVS and CDR2 FNYEAQ. This CDR3 spans 12 amino acids. As DNA, the CDR3 is TGTGCCAGCAGCTTAGACGCGGAAAAACTGTTTTTT. Residues: CASSLDAEKLFF.

This chain uses TRBV10-3 with TRBJ1-4; D perhaps matches TRBD1 (5 bases). Trimming left V 0 bases short and J 1 base short, with 12 bases between. Germline CDR1 and CDR2: ENHRY and SYGVKD. The CDR3 runs 17 residues. For the CDR3, the DNA is TGTGCCATCAGTGAGTCTTCGGGGCGCGGAACTAATGAAAAACTGTTTTTT. Its protein is CAISESSGRGTNEKLFF.

This chain connects TRBV4-2 to TRBJ1-1; unclear D gene. V lost 0 bases and J 0 bases, leaving 8 bases between the germline ends. Germline V gene data show CDR1 as LGHNA and CDR2 as YNFKEQ. CDR3 length: 15 amino acids. CDR3 loop: CASSQELGVNTEAFF. CDR3 coding DNA: TGTGCCAGCAGCCAAGAACTCGGGGTGAACACTGAAGCTTTCTTT.

The chain joins TRBV4-1 to TRBJ2-3, with D unclear. The CDR3 runs to 13 residues. V lost 1 base and J 5 bases, leaving 7 bases between the germline ends. Germline CDR1 MGHRA, CDR2 YSYEKL. The CDR3 spells CASSQARVDTQYF. For the CDR3, the DNA is TGCGCCAGCAGCCAAGCCCGGGTAGATACGCAGTATTTT.

In its sample, this clone was seen a few times. The chain uses TRBV2 and TRBJ1-5, with 7 bases matching TRBD1. There are 15 residues in the CDR3. The V gene end was trimmed by 5 bases and the J gene end by 4 bases; junction bases not matched to a gene: 8. Germline CDR1 and CDR2: SNHLY and FYNNEI. The CDR3 region has the DNA TGTGCCAGCAGTAAGGGACAGCCGCGAAATCAGCCCCAGCATTTT. It is translated as CASSKGQPRNQPQHF.

The J gene is TRBJ2-1, the V gene TRBV21-1. TRBV21-1 is described as a pseudogene. The CDR3 runs 14 residues. CDR3 loop: CASSKGWNYNEQFF. CDR3 coding DNA: TGTGCCAGCAGCAAGGGGTGGAACTACAATGAGCAGTTCTTC.

There are a few counts of this clone. This chain links TRBV4-1 with TRBJ2-4; D might be TRBD2 (6 bases). Trimming removed 1 base from V and 0 bases from J, with 10 bases in between. This CDR3 region has 16 residues. Germline values: CDR1 MGHRA, CDR2 YSYEKL. The CDR3 DNA is TGCGCCAGCAGCCAAGCGGCGGGGCTAGCCAAAAACATTCAGTACTTC. This encodes CASSQAAGLAKNIQYF.

This clone was recorded a few times. The V gene is TRBV5-4, the J gene TRBJ2-5, with D perhaps TRBD2 (7 bases). Per germline, CDR1 SGHNT and CDR2 YYREEE (reference sequence). Trimming removed 4 bases from V and 4 bases from J, with 17 bases in between. The CDR3 covers 15 residues. The CDR3: CASSPGGGQRETQYF. CDR3 coding DNA: TGTGCCAGCAGCCCAGGCGGGGGCCAAAGAGAGACCCAGTACTTC.

The V call is TRBV25-1, the J call TRBJ2-5; D gene ambiguous. V gave up 5 bases and J gave up 4 bases, with 20 bases separating them. Germline CDR1 is MGHDK and CDR2 is SYGVNS. This CDR3 contains 16 residues. The CDR3 spells CASSPADAVSGETQYF. In DNA form, the CDR3 reads TGTGCCAGCAGTCCCGCGGATGCGGTGAGTGGAGAGACCCAGTACTTC.

In its sample, this clone was seen a few times. The V call is TRBV7-9, the J call TRBJ2-5; possibly TRBD2 for D (6 bases). Per germline, CDR1 SEHNR and CDR2 FQNEAQ (reference sequence). The CDR3 is made up of 13 amino acids. Trimming took 7 bases from V and 5 from J, leaving 14 bases between them. CDR3 sequence reads: CASTGGVFETQYF. The CDR3 nucleotides are TGTGCCAGCACTGGAGGGGTCTTTGAGACCCAGTACTTC. Using reference TRBV7-9 and TRBJ2-5 for the parts outside the CDR3, the full variable domain is DTGVSQNPRHKITKRGQNVTFRCDPISEHNRLYWYRQTLGQGPEFLTYFQNEAQLEKSRLLSDRFSAERPKGSFSTLEIQRTEQGDSAMYLCASTGGVFETQYFGPGTRLLVL.

This clone was observed a few times. This chain links TRBV5-5 with TRBJ2-2; D is undetermined. Germline-derived CDR1 and CDR2 are SGHKS and YYEKEE (reference sequence). The length of the CDR3 is 15 residues. Trimming left V 2 bases short and J 4 bases short, with 12 bases between. CDR3 DNA sequence: TGTGCCAGCAGCTTTTCACAGCCCTTCACCGGGGAGCTGTTTTTT. Protein product: CASSFSQPFTGELFF.

The chain couples TRBV29-1 to TRBJ1-1; 8 bases match TRBD1. CDR1 and CDR2 (germline): SQVTM, ANQGSEA. This CDR3 is built from 14 residues. V shed 7 bases and J 0 bases; nucleotides not matched to a gene: 7. The CDR3 DNA sequence: TGCAGCGGGGTCAGGACAGGGATGAACACTGAAGCTTTCTTT. The encoded protein is CSGVRTGMNTEAFF.

This clone was detected only a few times. V usage is TRBV9 and J usage is TRBJ1-5; weak D call: TRBD1 (5 bases). The V gene's germline CDR1 is SGDLS and CDR2 YYNGEE. Trimming stripped 3 bases from V and 9 bases from J, with 16 bases between. CDR3 length equals 14 residues. CDR3 protein: CASSGGRELRPQHF. CDR3 sequence (DNA): TGTGCCAGCAGCGGCGGCAGGGAATTAAGGCCCCAGCATTTT.

The J gene is TRBJ2-5, the V gene TRBV5-4, with TRBD2 matching over 8 bases. Trimming took 3 bases from V and 0 from J; bases not matched to a gene: 10. The germline CDR1 and CDR2 sequences are SGHNT and YYREEE (reference sequence). This CDR3 is built from 17 residues. This chain's CDR3 is CASSSRTSPVNQETQYF. DNA for the CDR3: TGTGCCAGCAGCTCAAGGACTAGCCCAGTAAACCAAGAGACCCAGTACTTC. Using reference TRBV5-4 and TRBJ2-5 for the parts outside the CDR3, the full variable domain is ETGVTQSPTHLIKTRGQQVTLRCSSQSGHNTVSWYQQALGQGPQFIFQYYREEENGRGNFPPRFSGLQFPNYSSELNVNALELDDSALYLCASSSRTSPVNQETQYFGPGTRLLVL.

V usage is TRBV9 and J usage is TRBJ1-4, with a weak D call TRBD1 (5 bases). The CDR3 runs 15 residues. The germline gives CDR1 SGDLS, CDR2 YYNGEE. Deletions cut 4 bases from V and 8 bases from J, with 18 bases between. The CDR3 is CASSPLGGTGEKLFF. The CDR3 region has the DNA TGTGCCAGCAGCCCCCTGGGGGGAACAGGAGAAAAACTGTTTTTT.

This clone was observed a few times. This chain connects TRBV30 to TRBJ1-2, with 8 bases fitting TRBD1. The germline V gene has CDR1 GTSNPN and CDR2 SVGIG (reference sequence). V dropped 8 bases and J dropped 6; count of bases not matched to a gene: 11. The CDR3 length is 13 residues. CDR3 nucleotide sequence: TGTGCCCTACAGGGGGGAACCTATGATGGCTACACCTTC. It encodes CALQGGTYDGYTF. Based on the CDR3 plus reference TRBV30 and TRBJ1-2, the full variable domain is SQTIHQWPATLVQPVGSPLSLECTVEGTSNPNLYWYRQAAGRGLQLLFYSVGIGQISSEVPQNLSASRPQDRQFILSSKKLLLSDSGFYLCALQGGTYDGYTFGSGTRLTVV.

This chain connects TRBV9 to TRBJ1-3; D unresolved. The germline gives CDR1 SGDLS, CDR2 YYNGEE. Trimming stripped 5 bases from V and 0 bases from J, with 9 bases between. The CDR3 is 14 residues long. The CDR3 spells CASRPDISGNTIYF. CDR3 nucleotide sequence: TGTGCCAGCAGACCAGACATCTCTGGAAACACCATATATTTT. The whole variable domain, remainder taken from reference TRBV9 and TRBJ1-3, is DSGVTQTPKHLITATGQRVTLRCSPRSGDLSVYWYQQSLDQGLQFLIQYYNGEERAKGNILERFSAQQFPDLHSELNLSSLELGDSALYFCASRPDISGNTIYFGEGSWLTVV.

A single count supports this clone. The V gene is TRBV2, the J gene TRBJ1-2; TRBD1 aligns across 7 bases. CDR3 length equals 15 residues. Germline V lookup: CDR1 SNHLY, CDR2 FYNNEI. V was pared by 7 bases and J by 7 bases, with 15 bases of the junction left unmatched. The CDR3 DNA sequence: TGTGCCAGCACTGCCGAGGGGGCGCCCGCGTCTGGCTACACCTTC. The encoded protein is CASTAEGAPASGYTF.

The chain joins TRBV28 to TRBJ2-7, with 9 bases that match TRBD2. CDR3 length: 14 residues. The V gene end was trimmed by 4 bases and the J gene end by 2 bases; junction bases not matched to a gene: 3. CDR1 MDHEN and CDR2 SYDVKM come from the germline V gene. The CDR3 reads CASSYSGSAYEQYV. The CDR3 bases are TGTGCCAGCAGTTATAGCGGGAGTGCCTACGAGCAGTACGTC.

The chain is built from TRBV30 and TRBJ2-5; D unclear. V was clipped by 2 bases and J by 4 bases, with 14 bases between them. Per the germline V gene, CDR1 is GTSNPN and CDR2 is SVGIG (reference sequence). There are 14 residues in the CDR3. CDR3 sequence reads: CAWSWTGAGETQYF. CDR3 in DNA: TGTGCCTGGAGTTGGACGGGCGCTGGAGAGACCCAGTACTTC.

For the CDR3, the DNA is TGCGCCAGCAGTGAGTCGGGCAGTCTAGCCAAAAACATTCAGTACTTC. It is translated as CASSESGSLAKNIQYF. The V call is TRBV10-2, the J call TRBJ2-4, with D unresolved. The CDR3 extends over 16 amino acids. Germline V CDR1 and CDR2: WSHSY, SAAADI. Trimming removed 0 bases from V and 0 bases from J, with 9 bases in between.

This clone has more than one count but fewer than ten. The rearrangement uses TRBV2 and TRBJ2-5; the D is unclear. Trimming cost V 2 bases and J 7 bases, with 17 bases left between them. The germline CDR1 and CDR2 sequences are SNHLY and FYNNEI. The CDR3 runs 15 residues. This chain's CDR3 is CASSESSSRVGTQYF. CDR3 nucleotide sequence: TGTGCCAGCAGTGAATCGTCGAGTCGTGTGGGGACCCAGTACTTC.

The gene calls are TRBV6-5 and TRBJ1-2; D is unresolved. The CDR3 is made up of 15 amino acids. Trimming took off 7 bases at V and 8 bases at J, with 23 bases between the two ends. The germline V gene encodes CDR1 MNHEY and CDR2 SVGAGI. The DNA for the CDR3 is TGTGCCAGCAAGCTTAACACAGTGGGGTCCAGGGGCTACACCTTC. Residues: CASKLNTVGSRGYTF.

The chain joins TRBV18 to TRBJ1-1; D remains ambiguous. CDR3 length: 13 residues. Germline CDR1 KGHSH, CDR2 LQKENI. Trimming removed 4 bases from V and 0 bases from J, with 6 bases in between. The CDR3 DNA is TGTGCCAGCTCACAGCAGATGAACACTGAAGCTTTCTTT. Translation gives CASSQQMNTEAFF.

This clone was counted only a few times. This chain links TRBV5-1 with TRBJ2-1; 8 bases line up with TRBD2. The germline CDR1 and CDR2 sequences are SGHRS and YFSETQ. V was pared by 0 bases and J by 9 bases, with 11 bases of the junction left unmatched. The CDR3 spans 16 residues. The CDR3 DNA reads as TGCGCCAGCAGCTTGGAGGTAGCGGGACATCAGGGTGAGCAGTTCTTC. This sequence encodes CASSLEVAGHQGEQFF.

This clone was observed many times. The chain uses TRBV23-1 and TRBJ2-1; weak D call: TRBD1 (5 bases). TRBV23-1 counts as an open reading frame of uncertain function. Trimming shortened V by 1 base and J by 2 bases, and 9 bases separated the two germline ends. The CDR3 spans 15 residues. The CDR3 here is CASSQYDRPYNEQFF. Written as DNA, the CDR3 is TGCGCCAGCAGTCAATACGACAGACCCTACAATGAGCAGTTCTTC.

The genes are TRBV5-6 and TRBJ2-7, with D perhaps matching TRBD1 or TRBD2 (5 bases each). CDR1 and CDR2 (germline): SGHDT, YYEEEE. The V end was cut by 1 base, the J end by 0 bases, with 11 bases between. This CDR3 is built from 15 residues. The CDR3 DNA is TGTGCCAGCAGCTTGATGGGGACGGCCTCCTACGAGCAGTACGTC. Translation: CASSLMGTASYEQYV.

The chain joins TRBV4-2 to TRBJ2-1, with D perhaps assigned TRBD1 or TRBD2 (5 bases each). Germline CDR1 LGHNA, CDR2 YNFKEQ. This CDR3 has 15 amino acids. The germline V and J ends were trimmed by 5 bases and 8 bases, with 19 bases remaining between them. CDR3: CASSSNRDPADEQFF. Here the CDR3 DNA reads TGTGCCAGCAGCTCAAACCGGGACCCCGCAGATGAGCAGTTCTTC.